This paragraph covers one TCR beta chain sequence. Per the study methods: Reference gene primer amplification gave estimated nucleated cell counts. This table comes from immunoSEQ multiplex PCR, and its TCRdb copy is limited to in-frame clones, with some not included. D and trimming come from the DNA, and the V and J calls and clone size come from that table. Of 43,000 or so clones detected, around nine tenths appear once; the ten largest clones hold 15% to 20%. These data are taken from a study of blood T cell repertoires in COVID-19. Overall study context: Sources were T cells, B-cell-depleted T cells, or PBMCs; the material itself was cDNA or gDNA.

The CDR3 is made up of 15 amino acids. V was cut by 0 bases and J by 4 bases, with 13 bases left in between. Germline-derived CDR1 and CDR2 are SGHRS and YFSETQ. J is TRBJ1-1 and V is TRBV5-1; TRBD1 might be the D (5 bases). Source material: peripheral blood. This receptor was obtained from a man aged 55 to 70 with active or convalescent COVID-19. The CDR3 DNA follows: TGCGCCAGCAGCTTGGCCTCTCCAGGGATCACTGAAGCTTTCTTT. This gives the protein CASSLASPGITEAFF.